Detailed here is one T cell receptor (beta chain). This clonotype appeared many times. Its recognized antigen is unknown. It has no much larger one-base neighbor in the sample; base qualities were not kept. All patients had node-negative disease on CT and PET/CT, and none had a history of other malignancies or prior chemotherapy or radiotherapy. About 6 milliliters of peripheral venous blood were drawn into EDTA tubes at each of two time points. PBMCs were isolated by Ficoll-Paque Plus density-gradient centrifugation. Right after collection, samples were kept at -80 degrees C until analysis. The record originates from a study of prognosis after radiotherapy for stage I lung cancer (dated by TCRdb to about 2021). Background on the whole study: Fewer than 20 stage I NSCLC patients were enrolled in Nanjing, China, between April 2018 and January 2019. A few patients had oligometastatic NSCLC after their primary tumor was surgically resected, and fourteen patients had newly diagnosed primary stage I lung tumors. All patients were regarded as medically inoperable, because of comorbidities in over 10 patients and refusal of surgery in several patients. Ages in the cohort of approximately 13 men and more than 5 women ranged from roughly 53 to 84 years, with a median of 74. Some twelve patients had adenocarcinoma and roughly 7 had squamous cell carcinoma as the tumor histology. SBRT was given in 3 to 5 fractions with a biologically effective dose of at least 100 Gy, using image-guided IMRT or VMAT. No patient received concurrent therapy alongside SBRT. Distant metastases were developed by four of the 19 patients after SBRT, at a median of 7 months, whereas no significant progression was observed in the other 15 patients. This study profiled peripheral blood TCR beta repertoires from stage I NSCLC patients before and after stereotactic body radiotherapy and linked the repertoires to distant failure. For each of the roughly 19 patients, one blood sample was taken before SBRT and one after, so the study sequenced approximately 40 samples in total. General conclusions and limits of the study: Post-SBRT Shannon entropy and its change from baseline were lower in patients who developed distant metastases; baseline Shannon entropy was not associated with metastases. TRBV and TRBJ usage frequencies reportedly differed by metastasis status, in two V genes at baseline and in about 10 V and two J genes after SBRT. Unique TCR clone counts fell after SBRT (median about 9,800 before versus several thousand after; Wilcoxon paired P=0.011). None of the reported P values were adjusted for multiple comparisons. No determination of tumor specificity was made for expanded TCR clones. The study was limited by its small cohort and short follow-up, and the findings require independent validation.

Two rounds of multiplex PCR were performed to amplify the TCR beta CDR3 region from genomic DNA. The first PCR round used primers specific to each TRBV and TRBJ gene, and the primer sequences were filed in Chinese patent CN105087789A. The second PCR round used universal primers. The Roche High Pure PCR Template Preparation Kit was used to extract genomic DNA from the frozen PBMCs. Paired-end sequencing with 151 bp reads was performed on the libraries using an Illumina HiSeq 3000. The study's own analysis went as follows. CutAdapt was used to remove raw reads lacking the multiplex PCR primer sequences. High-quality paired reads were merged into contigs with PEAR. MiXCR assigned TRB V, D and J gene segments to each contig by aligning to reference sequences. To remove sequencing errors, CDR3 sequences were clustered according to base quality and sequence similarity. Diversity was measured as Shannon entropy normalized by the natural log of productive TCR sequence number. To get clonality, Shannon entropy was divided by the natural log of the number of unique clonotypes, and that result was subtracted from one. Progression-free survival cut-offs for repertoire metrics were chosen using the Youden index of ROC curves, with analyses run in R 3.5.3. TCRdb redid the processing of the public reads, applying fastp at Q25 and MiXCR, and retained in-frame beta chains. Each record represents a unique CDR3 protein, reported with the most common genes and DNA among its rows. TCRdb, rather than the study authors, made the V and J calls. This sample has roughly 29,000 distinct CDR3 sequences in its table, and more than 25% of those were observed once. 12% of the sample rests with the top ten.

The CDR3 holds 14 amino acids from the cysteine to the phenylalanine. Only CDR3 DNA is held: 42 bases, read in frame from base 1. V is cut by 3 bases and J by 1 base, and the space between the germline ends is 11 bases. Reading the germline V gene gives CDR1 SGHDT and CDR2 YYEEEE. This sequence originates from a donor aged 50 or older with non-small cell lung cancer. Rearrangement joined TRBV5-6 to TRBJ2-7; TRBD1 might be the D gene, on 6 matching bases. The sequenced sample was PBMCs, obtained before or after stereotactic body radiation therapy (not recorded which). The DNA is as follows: TGTGCCAGCAGCTACGGGGACACTTCCTACGAGCAGTACTTC. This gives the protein CASSYGDTSYEQYF.